This TCR beta chain was sequenced during a study of blood T cell repertoires in COVID-19. Original processing methods: By means of reference gene primer amplification, nucleated cell counts were estimated. Clones were read by immunoSEQ multiplex PCR, and TCRdb kept only the in-frame ones, dropping some. V and J calls and clone size are given by that table; D and trimming were obtained from the DNA. This table holds about 180,000 clones, over 75% found once. In germline, CDR1 is SEHNR, CDR2 FQNEAQ (reference sequence). The V gene lost 2 bases and the J gene lost 8 bases, with 3 bases spanning the gap. This CDR3 is 11 amino acids long.

What was sequenced was peripheral blood. The gene calls are TRBV7-9 and TRBJ2-2; the D is unclear. The clonotype originates from a person between 65 and 79 years old with COVID-19, enrolled during active disease. The CDR3 is CASSLTGELFF. The CDR3 nucleotides read TGTGCCAGCAGCTTAACAGGGGAGCTGTTTTTT.